The rows below give T cell receptor beta chains drawn from one sample of a study of STAT5B mutations in CD4+ large granular lymphocyte leukemia. The table came from immunoSEQ multiplex PCR; TCRdb's copy has only in-frame clones and leaves some out. The sample consists of just over 40,000 clones, 81% of them appearing once. Source material: CD4+ T cells from blood buffy coats. These receptors came from a human donor in good health. CDR3s include the opening cysteine and the closing phenylalanine or tryptophan. The order of the fields is clone size, J gene, D gene, V gene, CDR3 protein, CDR3 DNA. A D gene is named only where the DNA matches it firmly. Not all rows give a size; the values are once, few, many and, for expanded clones, a class.

abundance: NA
j_gene: TRBJ2-1
d_gene: NA
v_gene: TRBV11-2
CDR3aa: CASSLFTRSGGGNEQFF
CDR3nt: TGTGCCAGCAGCTTATTTACCCGCTCGGGGGGCGGGAATGAGCAGTTCTTC

abundance: NA
j_gene: TRBJ2-1
d_gene: NA
v_gene: TRBV11-2
CDR3aa: CASSSIPGPPLSEQFF
CDR3nt: TGTGCCAGCAGCTCGATTCCGGGACCCCCTTTATCGGAGCAGTTCTTC

abundance: NA
j_gene: TRBJ2-6
d_gene: NA
v_gene: TRBV28
CDR3aa: CASSLSLGKSGANVLTF
CDR3nt: TGTGCCAGCAGTTTATCCCTCGGAAAATCTGGGGCCAACGTCCTGACTTTC

abundance: NA
j_gene: TRBJ2-7
d_gene: TRBD2
v_gene: TRBV7-2
CDR3aa: CASSPVRESPYEQYF
CDR3nt: TGTGCCAGCAGCCCAGTGCGGGAGAGCCCTTACGAGCAGTACTTC

abundance: NA
j_gene: TRBJ2-3
d_gene: NA
v_gene: TRBV6-1
CDR3aa: CASRQASTDTQYF
CDR3nt: TGTGCCAGCAGACAAGCGAGCACAGATACGCAGTATTTT

abundance: NA
j_gene: TRBJ2-7
d_gene: TRBD2
v_gene: TRBV7-2
CDR3aa: CASSLVDAGVYEQYF
CDR3nt: TGTGCCAGCAGCTTAGTTGACGCGGGAGTCTACGAGCAGTACTTC

abundance: once
j_gene: TRBJ1-3
d_gene: NA
v_gene: TRBV30
CDR3aa: CACHGGGSGNTIYF
CDR3nt: TGTGCCTGCCATGGGGGGGGCTCTGGAAACACCATATATTTT

abundance: NA
j_gene: TRBJ1-2
d_gene: NA
v_gene: TRBV7-9
CDR3aa: CASSLATAGYGYTF
CDR3nt: TGTGCCAGCAGCTTAGCAACAGCCGGCTATGGCTACACCTTC

abundance: NA
j_gene: TRBJ2-1
d_gene: TRBD2
v_gene: TRBV4-3
CDR3aa: CASSRGLAGSYNEQFF
CDR3nt: TGCGCCAGCAGCCGGGGACTAGCGGGGAGCTACAATGAGCAGTTCTTC

abundance: NA
j_gene: TRBJ2-5
d_gene: NA
v_gene: TRBV19
CDR3aa: CASSMGAGVETQYF
CDR3nt: TGTGCCAGTAGTATGGGGGCAGGGGTGGAGACCCAGTACTTC